This T cell receptor beta chain appears in the sequencing data of a study of CD8+ T cells in alopecia areata. Study at large: For the treated group, dosing was oral tofacitinib at 5 to 10 mg twice daily.

Germline V gives CDR1 SEHNR, CDR2 FQNEAQ (reference sequence). This CDR3 contains 16 residues. J lost 0 bases, V lost 2 bases, and 6 bases had no gene match. The study's findings and limits: Lesional scalp, especially alopecia totalis/universalis, showed higher clonality than normal scalp.

Extracted RNA was reverse transcribed, and the resulting cDNA served as sequencing template. The protocol was immunoSEQ multiplex PCR, while the TCRdb copy is restricted to in-frame clones and leaves out a portion. The table includes under 300,000 clones, roughly 63% detected once. In regard to this clone: Its antigen is as yet unknown.

Documented treatment: oral pan-JAK inhibitor, 5-10 mg twice daily. The receptor was isolated from a human donor with alopecia areata. Specimen: CD4+ T cells sorted from blood, collected around week 54, from a patient treated with tofacitinib. The V and J genes are TRBV7-9 and TRBJ2-7, with TRBD2 matching over 8 bases. The CDR3 DNA reads as TGTGCCAGCAGCTTAAGCGGGGGCTTTAGCTCCTACGAGCAGTACTTC. It encodes CASSLSGGFSSYEQYF.